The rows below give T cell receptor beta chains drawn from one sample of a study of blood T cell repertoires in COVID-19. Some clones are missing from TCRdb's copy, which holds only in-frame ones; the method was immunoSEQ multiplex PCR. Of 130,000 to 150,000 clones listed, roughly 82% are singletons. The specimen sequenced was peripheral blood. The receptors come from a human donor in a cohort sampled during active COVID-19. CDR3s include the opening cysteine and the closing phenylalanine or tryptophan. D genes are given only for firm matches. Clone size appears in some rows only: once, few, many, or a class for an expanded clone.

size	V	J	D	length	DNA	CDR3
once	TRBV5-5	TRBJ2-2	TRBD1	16	TGTGCCAGCACCCCTCAAACAGGGGTGTGGGGCGGGGAGCTGTTTTTT	CASTPQTGVWGGELFF
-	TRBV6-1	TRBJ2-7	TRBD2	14	TGTGCCAGCAGTGAAGGGGGACTAAGCTACGAGCAGTACTTC	CASSEGGLSYEQYF
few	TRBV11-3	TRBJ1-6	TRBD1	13	TGTGCCAGCAGCTCCGACAGGGGCGCACCCCTCCACTTT	CASSSDRGAPLHF
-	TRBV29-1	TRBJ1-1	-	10	TGCAGCGCGGCCGGGTCTGAAGCTTTCTTT	CSAAGSEAFF
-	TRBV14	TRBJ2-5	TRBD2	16	TGTGCCAGCAGCCAAGGGGGACTAGCGGGGACAGAGACCCAGTACTTC	CASSQGGLAGTETQYF
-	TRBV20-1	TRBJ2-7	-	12	TGCAGTGCTAGTGGCAGGAACTACGAGCAGTACTTC	CSASGRNYEQYF
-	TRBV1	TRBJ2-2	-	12	TGCACCAGCAGTCAGGGGACCGGGGAGCTGTTTTTT	CTSSQGTGELFF
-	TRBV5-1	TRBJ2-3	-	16	TGCGCCAGCAGCTTGGGGCTAGGGGGACCCACAGATACGCAGTATTTT	CASSLGLGGPTDTQYF
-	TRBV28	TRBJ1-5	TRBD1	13	TGTGCCAGCACCAATCAGGGGGATCAGCCCCAGCATTTT	CASTNQGDQPQHF
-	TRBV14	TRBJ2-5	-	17	TGTGCCAGCAGCCAAGCCCTTGCCCCCGGGTCTCAAGAGACCCAGTACTTC	CASSQALAPGSQETQYF
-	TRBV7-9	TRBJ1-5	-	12	TGTGCCAGCAGCCACAATAATCAGCCCCAGCATTTT	CASSHNNQPQHF
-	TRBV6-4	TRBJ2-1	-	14	TGTGCCAGTGCCCCCCTAGGGGACGGGGGTGAGCAGTTCTTC	CASAPLGDGGEQFF
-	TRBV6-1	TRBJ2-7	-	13	TGTGCCAGCAGTGATCGGGGTCTGACTGAGCAGTACTTC	CASSDRGLTEQYF
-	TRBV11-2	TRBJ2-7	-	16	TGTGCCAGCAGCTTAGGATGGCTGGAGGGTAGCTACGAGCAGTACTTC	CASSLGWLEGSYEQYF
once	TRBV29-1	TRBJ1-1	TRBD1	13	TGCAGCTGCGCCGGGACAGGGGTTACTGAAGCTTTCTTT	CSCAGTGVTEAFF
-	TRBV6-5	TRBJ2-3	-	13	TGTGCCAGCAGTACCCTGGAGGCGGGTACGCAGTATTTT	CASSTLEAGTQYF
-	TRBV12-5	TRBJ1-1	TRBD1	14	TGTGCTAGTGGTTTGGGGACAGGGGGCACTGAAGCTTTCTTT	CASGLGTGGTEAFF
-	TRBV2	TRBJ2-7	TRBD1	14	TGTGCCAGCAGTCCGGGACAGGGGGACTACGAGCAGTACTTC	CASSPGQGDYEQYF
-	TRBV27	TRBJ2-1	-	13	TGTGCCAGCTTTCCAGAGGGATCCAATGAGCAGTTCTTC	CASFPEGSNEQFF
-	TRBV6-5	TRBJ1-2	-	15	TGTGCCAGCAGTTACTCGACGACTGGGGCCTATGGCTACACCTTC	CASSYSTTGAYGYTF
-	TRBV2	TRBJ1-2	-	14	TGTGCCAGCAGTGGCTCAGGGCCCTACTATGGCTACACCTTC	CASSGSGPYYGYTF
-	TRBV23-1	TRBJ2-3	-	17	TGCGCCAGCAGTCCCCCGGCGAAAGGACAAAGCACAGATACGCAGTATTTT	CASSPPAKGQSTDTQYF
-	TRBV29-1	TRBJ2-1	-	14	TGCAGCGTTGAGGGGCAGGGGTCCACCAATGAGCAGTTCTTC	CSVEGQGSTNEQFF
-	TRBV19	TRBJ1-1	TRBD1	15	TGTGCCAGTAGTATTAAGGGACAGACGAACACTGAAGCTTTCTTT	CASSIKGQTNTEAFF
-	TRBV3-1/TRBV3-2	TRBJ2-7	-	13	TGTGCCAGCAGCCGGGAGGCTCCCTACGAGCAGTACTTC	CASSREAPYEQYF
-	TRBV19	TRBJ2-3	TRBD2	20	TGTGCCAGTAGTACGGCTCCGGGACTAGCGGGAGGAGCTAGCACAGATACGCAGTATTTT	CASSTAPGLAGGASTDTQYF
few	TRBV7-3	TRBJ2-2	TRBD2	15	TGTGCCAGCAGCGCGACTAGCGGGAGCACCGGGGAGCTGTTTTTT	CASSATSGSTGELFF
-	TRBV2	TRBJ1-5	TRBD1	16	TGTGCCAGCAGCCGCCGGGGACAGGGACTCAATCAGCCCCAGCATTTT	CASSRRGQGLNQPQHF
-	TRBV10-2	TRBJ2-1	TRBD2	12	TGCGCCAGCAGTTGGGGGAGGGATGAGCAGTTCTTC	CASSWGRDEQFF
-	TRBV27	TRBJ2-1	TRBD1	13	TGTGCCAGCAGGACAGGGGGCGGGAATGAGCAGTTCTTC	CASRTGGGNEQFF
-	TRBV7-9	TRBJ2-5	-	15	TGTGCCAGCAGCTCCAGGGGTCTGGTACAAGAGACCCAGTACTTC	CASSSRGLVQETQYF
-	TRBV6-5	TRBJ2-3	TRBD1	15	TGTGCCAGCAGTCCACAGGGGGCCATGCCAGATACGCAGTATTTT	CASSPQGAMPDTQYF
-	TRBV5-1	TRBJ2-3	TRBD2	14	TGCGCCAGCAGCTTCGGGGAGGGGACAGATACGCAGTATTTT	CASSFGEGTDTQYF
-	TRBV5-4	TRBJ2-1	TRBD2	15	TGTGCCAGCAGCTTGTCACTAGCGGGCCGCAATGAGCAGTTCTTC	CASSLSLAGRNEQFF
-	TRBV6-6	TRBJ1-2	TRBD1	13	TGTGCCAGCAGTTTACGACAGGGGCATGGCTACACCTTC	CASSLRQGHGYTF
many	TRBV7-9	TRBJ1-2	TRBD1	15	TGTGCCAGCAGCCCGGGACAGGGGGCTCTAGAGGGCTACACCTTC	CASSPGQGALEGYTF
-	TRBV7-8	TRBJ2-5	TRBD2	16	TGTGCCAGCAGCTTAGAGGCGGGGGGGCCGGGAGAGACCCAGTACTTC	CASSLEAGGPGETQYF
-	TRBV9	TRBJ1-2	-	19	TGTGCCAGCAGCGCCCAAAGGGGCCAGGGGAGGGAAAACGTTGATGGCTACACCTTC	CASSAQRGQGRENVDGYTF
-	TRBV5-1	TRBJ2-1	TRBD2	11	TGCGCCAGCAGCGCGGGAGTTGAGCAGTTCTTC	CASSAGVEQFF
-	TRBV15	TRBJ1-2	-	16	TGTGCCACCAGCAGAGATCTTCCCGCCTCAGGAGGTGGCTACACCTTC	CATSRDLPASGGGYTF
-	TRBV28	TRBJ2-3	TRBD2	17	TGTGCCAGCAGGGGCGGGGGTGCGGGGGGCGGTGCAGATACGCAGTATTTT	CASRGGGAGGGADTQYF
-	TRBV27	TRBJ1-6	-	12	TGTGCCAGCAGCACAGGAAACTCACCCCTCCACTTT	CASSTGNSPLHF
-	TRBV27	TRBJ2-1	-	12	TGTGCCAGCAGTTTATGGGGCGATGAGCAGTTCTTC	CASSLWGDEQFF
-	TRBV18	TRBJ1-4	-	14	TGTGCCAGCTCACCACCAGGGCCGGGGGAAAAACTGTTTTTT	CASSPPGPGEKLFF
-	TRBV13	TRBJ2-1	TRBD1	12	TGTGCCAGCAGCGACAGGGTACGGGAGCAGTTCTTC	CASSDRVREQFF
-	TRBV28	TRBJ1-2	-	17	TGTGCCAGCAGTTTGGTCGGCCTAGACAGGACCCTATATGGCTACACCTTC	CASSLVGLDRTLYGYTF
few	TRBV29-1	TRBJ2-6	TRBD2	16	TGCAGCGTCGGGGGGACGGTAAGCTCTGGGGCCAACGTCCTGACTTTC	CSVGGTVSSGANVLTF
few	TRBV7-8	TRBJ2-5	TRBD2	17	TGTGCCAGCAGCTTGGCGGGAGGGCCGGGAGGGAAAGAGACCCAGTACTTC	CASSLAGGPGGKETQYF
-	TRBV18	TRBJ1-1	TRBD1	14	TGTGCCAGCTCGCCGGACAGGGTCCGGGCTGAAGCTTTCTTT	CASSPDRVRAEAFF